The TCR beta chain under discussion was sequenced for a study of T cell clonality in common variable immunodeficiency. Overall study findings and caveats: CVID subjects shared fewer TCRbeta clones than healthy controls did.

Control and CVID samples contributed equal amounts of genomic DNA. Clones were sequenced by immunoSEQ multiplex PCR, and TCRdb holds only the in-frame ones, with some missing. This repertoire holds about 74,000 clones, and none appear only once. This clone was counted ten times or more. The target antigen is unknown. This sequence originates from a person aged 18 to 75 in good health. Sequencing was done on a sample of peripheral blood mononuclear cells.

The CDR3 loop is CASSATGSRRDYEQYF. CDR3 DNA (partial): TGCGCCAGCAGCGCCACAGGGTCAAGGAGGGATTACGAG. The V and J genes are TRBV5-1 and TRBJ2-7; D tentatively reads TRBD1 or TRBD2 (6 bases each). The read terminates 3 residues before the CDR3 end, so the remaining end is supplied by the germline J gene. The length of the CDR3 is 16 residues. Trimming shortened V by 4 bases and J by 4 bases, and 21 bases separated the two germline ends. The germline V gene has CDR1 SGHRS and CDR2 YFSETQ.